This TCR beta chain is from a study of blood T cell repertoires in COVID-19. Study details: Spain, Italy and the United States supplied samples that represented acute and convalescent COVID-19.

In the original analysis: Reference gene primer amplification in the assay estimated nucleated cell counts. Assay used: immunoSEQ multiplex PCR; TCRdb lists only in-frame clones, some missing. The V and J calls and clone size come from that table; D and trimming were worked out from the DNA. The sample shows about 320,000 clones, 70% to 90% of them seen only once. This receptor was obtained from a woman in her thirties who had recovered from COVID-19. The sample comprised PBMCs or T cells enriched from blood (not recorded which).

The CDR3 loop reads CASSVLGGAGNTIYF. For the CDR3, the DNA is TGTGCCAGCAGCGTTTTAGGGGGCGCTGGAAACACCATATATTTT. The J gene is TRBJ1-3, the V gene TRBV9; TRBD1 matches at 7 bases. The trim removed 2 bases at V and 2 bases at J, leaving 4 bases unmatched. The length of the CDR3 is 15 residues. Germline V gene lookup returns CDR1 SGDLS and CDR2 YYNGEE. Based on the CDR3 plus reference TRBV9 and TRBJ1-3, the full variable domain is DSGVTQTPKHLITATGQRVTLRCSPRSGDLSVYWYQQSLDQGLQFLIQYYNGEERAKGNILERFSAQQFPDLHSELNLSSLELGDSALYFCASSVLGGAGNTIYFGEGSWLTVV.